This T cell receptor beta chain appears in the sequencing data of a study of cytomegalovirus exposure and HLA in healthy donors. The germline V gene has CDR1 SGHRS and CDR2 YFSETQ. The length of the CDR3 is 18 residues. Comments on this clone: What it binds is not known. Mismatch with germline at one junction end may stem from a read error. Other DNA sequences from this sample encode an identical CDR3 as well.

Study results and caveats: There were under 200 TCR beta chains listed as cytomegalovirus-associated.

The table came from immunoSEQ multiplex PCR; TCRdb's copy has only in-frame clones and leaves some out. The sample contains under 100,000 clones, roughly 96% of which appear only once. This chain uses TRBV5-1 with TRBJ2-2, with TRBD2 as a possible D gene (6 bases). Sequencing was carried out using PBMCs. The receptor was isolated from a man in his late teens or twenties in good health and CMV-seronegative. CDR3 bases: TGCGCCAGCAGCTCGAAATCAAGGACTAAAATCGGGGCCGGAGAGCTGTTTTTT. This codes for CASSSKSRTKIGAGELFF.